Presented here are 23 T cell receptor beta chains from one specimen sequenced in a study of Graves' ophthalmopathy and Graves' hyperthyroidism. Amplified material comprised TCR beta CDR3 regions derived from RNA transcripts. Scientists carried out first-round RT-PCR using HTBI primers and then a second-round multiplex PCR. TCRdb re-analysed the multiplex PCR reads in MiXCR, keeping a single row per CDR3 protein. Of around 1,000,000 distinct CDR3 sequences detected, about 40% appear once; the ten largest clones hold approximately 12%. Source material: peripheral blood or thyroid tissue (not recorded which). All receptors come from an adult man with Graves' hyperthyroidism.

This clonotype was seen only a few times. This chain joins TRBV7-8 and TRBJ2-7; D is possibly TRBD1 or TRBD2 (5 bases each). The V gene lost 5 bases and the J gene lost 0 bases, with 20 bases spanning the gap. The length of the CDR3 is 17 residues. Germline V gene sequence: CDR1 SGHVS, CDR2 FQNEAQ. CDR3 protein: CASSLVGLASSSYEQYF. The DNA of the CDR3 is TGTGCCAGCAGCCTCGTGGGGCTAGCCTCATCCTCCTACGAGCAGTACTTC.

This clonotype was counted at least ten times. The chain has TRBV7-9 and TRBJ2-7; 7 nucleotides match TRBD2. The CDR3 extends over 16 amino acids. With 0 bases clipped from V and 3 bases from J, the junction kept 8 bases outside the gene matches. CDR1 is SEHNR and CDR2 is FQNEAQ in the germline V gene (reference sequence). The chain's CDR3 is CASSLAGGGTYYEQYF. The CDR3, as DNA: TGTGCCAGCAGCTTAGCGGGGGGAGGGACCTACTACGAGCAGTACTTC.

This clonotype showed up just a few times. This chain links TRBV20-1 with TRBJ1-5; D call uncertain. This CDR3 is 18 amino acids long. The germline gives CDR1 DFQATT, CDR2 SNEGSKA (reference sequence). V was pared by 0 bases and J by 0 bases, with 18 bases between. The CDR3 nucleotides are TGCAGTGCTAGAGACCTTCGAAGAGAGTGGGGTAGCAATCAGCCCCAGCATTTT. Protein product: CSARDLRREWGSNQPQHF.

This clonotype was seen at least ten times. The chain employs TRBV20-1 and TRBJ2-7; 8 bases map to TRBD2. The germline V gene has CDR1 DFQATT and CDR2 SNEGSKA (reference sequence). The CDR3 runs 14 residues. After removal of 6 bases from V and 6 bases from J, the junction contained 13 bases not matched to a gene. The CDR3 spells CSATSGLVNFEQYF. The CDR3 DNA sequence: TGCAGTGCAACATCGGGACTAGTAAATTTCGAGCAGTACTTC.

This clonotype came up many times. V and J are TRBV2 and TRBJ2-7, with 12 bases fitting TRBD2. V gave up 3 bases and J gave up 1 base; unmatched junction bases: 1. CDR3 length: 15 residues. CDR1 SNHLY and CDR2 FYNNEI come from the germline V gene. CDR3 DNA: TGTGCCAGCAGTGAGACTAGCGGGAGATCCTACGAGCAGTACTTC. It specifies CASSETSGRSYEQYF.

This clonotype was found many times. The chain is built from TRBV4-1 and TRBJ2-7; TRBD2 aligns across 11 bases. The CDR3 loop spans 16 amino acids. V was pared by 1 base and J by 2 bases, with 4 bases of the junction left unmatched. Germline V gene sequence: CDR1 MGHRA, CDR2 YSYEKL. In DNA, the CDR3 is TGCGCCAGCAGCCAAGCCGTAGCGGGAGGGCCCTACGAGCAGTACTTC. As protein: CASSQAVAGGPYEQYF.

As regards this clonotype: A junction boundary mismatches the germline segment, possibly from a read error. The chain carries TRBV10-3 and TRBJ1-2; a weak D match, TRBD1 (6 bases). This CDR3 comprises 16 residues. CDR1 is ENHRY and CDR2 is SYGVKD in the germline V gene. CDR3 residues: CAISRPDSLLNYDYTF. CDR3 DNA: TGTGCCATCAGTCGGCCGGACAGTCTTTTAAACTATGACTACACCTTC.

This clonotype has just a few counts. This chain joins TRBV3-1 and TRBJ1-4, with unresolved D. V was shortened by 1 base and J by 8 bases, with 11 bases between the two germline ends. The germline CDR1 and CDR2 sequences are LGHDT and YNNKEL (reference sequence). This CDR3 is built from 14 residues. The CDR3 nucleotides are TGTGCCAGCAGCCAAGGTCCATCGCGAGAAAAACTGTTTTTT. It encodes CASSQGPSREKLFF. Combining the CDR3 with reference TRBV3-1 and TRBJ1-4 gives the whole variable domain DTAVSQTPKYLVTQMGNDKSIKCEQNLGHDTMYWYKQDSKKFLKIMFSYNNKELIINETVPNRFSPKSPDKAHLNLHINSLELGDSAVYFCASSQGPSREKLFFGSGTQLSVL.

The chain is built from TRBV28 and TRBJ2-6; D is possibly TRBD1 (6 bases). Germline CDR1 is MDHEN and CDR2 is SYDVKM. The CDR3 covers 15 residues. The V end was cut by 6 bases, the J end by 4 bases, with 13 bases between. Here the CDR3 reads CASRSTGYGANVLTF. The CDR3 DNA follows: TGTGCCAGCAGATCTACAGGGTACGGGGCCAACGTCCTGACTTTC.

This clonotype was seen only a few times. This rearrangement joins TRBV6-5 to TRBJ2-7; 10 positions match TRBD1. Trimming removed 2 bases from V and 4 bases from J; junction bases left unmatched: 5. The CDR3 has 15 amino acids. Germline V gives CDR1 MNHEY, CDR2 SVGAGI. CDR3 bases: TGTGCCAGCAGTTACCGGGACAGGGGTCAATACGAGCAGTACTTC. Translation gives CASSYRDRGQYEQYF.

This rearrangement joins TRBV4-2 to TRBJ2-7, with D perhaps matching TRBD2 (5 bases). This CDR3 has 15 amino acids. CDR1 is LGHNA and CDR2 is YNFKEQ in the germline V gene. The V and J ends lost 1 base and 2 bases respectively, with 12 bases between them. The CDR3 loop is CASSQVTGVAYEQYF. CDR3 in DNA: TGTGCCAGCAGCCAAGTAACCGGGGTAGCCTACGAGCAGTACTTC.

On this clonotype: A much larger clone differs from this one at a single base, so this may be a read error. This chain joins TRBV2 and TRBJ1-3; no clear D. Germline V CDR1 and CDR2: SNHLY, FYNNEI. V was pared by 10 bases and J by 0 bases, with 13 bases between. The CDR3 sequence is 14 residues long. The CDR3 protein is CATSNEVSGNTIYF. DNA of the CDR3: TGTGCCACCTCGAATGAGGTCTCTGGAAACACCATATATTTT.

This clonotype appeared a few times. The chain carries TRBV24-1 and TRBJ2-5; 12 positions agree with TRBD2. V gave up 11 bases and J gave up 0 bases; unmatched junction bases: 12. The CDR3 length is 17 residues. Germline assignment: CDR1 KGHDR and CDR2 SFDVKD. In nucleotides, the CDR3 is TGTGCCAGCAGCTTCCTAGCGGGAGGGTCGTACCAAGAGACCCAGTACTTC. Translating gives CASSFLAGGSYQETQYF.

This clonotype was picked up one time. At one end the junction does not follow the germline gene, possibly because of a read error. The rearrangement uses TRBV5-6 and TRBJ2-6; TRBD2 matches 13 bases. The CDR3 has 18 amino acids. Germline V gene lookup returns CDR1 SGHDT and CDR2 YYEEEE. The CDR3 DNA follows: TGCGCCAGCAGCCAGAACGGACTAGCGGGAGCTGGGGCCAACGTCCTGACTTTC. This encodes CASSQNGLAGAGANVLTF. The full variable domain, its missing parts supplied by reference TRBV5-6 and TRBJ2-6, is DAGVTQSPTHLIKTRGQQVTLRCSPKSGHDTVSWYQQALGQGPQFIFQYYEEEERQRGNFPDRFSGHQFPNYSSELNVNALLLGDSALYLCASSQNGLAGAGANVLTFGAGSRLTVL.

The CDR3 here is CSARDWVGSSYNSPLHF. The CDR3 nucleotides are TGCAGTGCTAGAGATTGGGTCGGCTCCTCCTATAATTCACCCCTCCACTTT. The chain couples TRBV20-1 to TRBJ1-6; D gene uncertain. Trimming stripped 0 bases from V and 0 bases from J, with 12 bases between. CDR3 length: 17 amino acids. Germline values: CDR1 DFQATT, CDR2 SNEGSKA (reference sequence).

This chain joins TRBV28 and TRBJ1-5; TRBD1 matches 9 bases. This CDR3 comprises 12 residues. Per the germline V gene, CDR1 is MDHEN and CDR2 is SYDVKM. CDR3 in amino acids: CATGGANQPQHF. CDR3 DNA sequence: TGTGCGACAGGGGGAGCTAACCAGCCCCAGCATTTT.

This clonotype has at least ten counts. The chain has TRBV7-8 and TRBJ1-1; a possible D gene is TRBD1 (6 bases). The CDR3 is 12 residues long. CDR1 SGHVS and CDR2 FQNEAQ come from the germline V gene. Deletions cut 5 bases from V and 6 bases from J, with 10 bases between. CDR3 in amino acids: CASSTNRAEAFF. CDR3 sequence (DNA): TGTGCCAGCAGCACAAACAGGGCTGAAGCTTTCTTT.

The J gene is TRBJ1-2, the V gene TRBV12-3 or TRBV12-4; D is unresolved. The V and J ends lost 0 bases and 5 bases respectively, with 22 bases between them. This CDR3 has 18 residues. The CDR3 is CASSLASSLRPLGYGYTF. In nucleotides, the CDR3 is TGTGCCAGCAGTTTAGCATCTTCCCTCAGGCCCTTAGGGTATGGCTACACCTTC.

V usage is TRBV4-2 and J usage is TRBJ2-5; 10 bases fit TRBD2. CDR1 and CDR2 (germline): LGHNA, YNFKEQ. The ends lost 1 base at V and 5 bases at J; junction bases unmatched: 7. The CDR3 has 16 amino acids. CDR3 loop: CASSQGLAGDDETQYF. The CDR3 DNA is TGTGCCAGCAGCCAAGGGCTAGCGGGAGACGACGAGACCCAGTACTTC.

There are a few counts of this clonotype. The chain recombines TRBV20-1 with TRBJ1-5, with a weak D call TRBD1 (6 bases). Germline CDR1 and CDR2: DFQATT and SNEGSKA (reference sequence). The CDR3 loop spans 14 amino acids. V was cut by 6 bases and J by 4 bases, with 16 bases left in between. The CDR3 loop is CSAPGGGGNQPQHF. Here the CDR3 DNA reads TGCAGTGCCCCTGGGGGCGGGGGGAATCAGCCCCAGCATTTT.

This clonotype was recorded many times. The V and J genes are TRBV5-5 and TRBJ2-7; unclear D gene. Germline loops: CDR1 SGHKS, CDR2 YYEKEE (reference sequence). The CDR3 length is 15 residues. V lost 0 bases and J 0 bases, leaving 10 bases between the germline ends. Here the CDR3 DNA reads TGTGCCAGCAGCTTGGGGTCAGAAATCTCCTACGAGCAGTACTTC. This encodes CASSLGSEISYEQYF.

This clonotype was seen ten or more times. The chain has TRBV7-8 and TRBJ2-7; D is possibly TRBD2 (6 bases). V was shortened by 1 base and J by 5 bases, with 15 bases between the two germline ends. The V gene's germline CDR1 is SGHVS and CDR2 FQNEAQ. This CDR3 is 15 amino acids long. CDR3 protein: CASSLGRGRADEQYF. In DNA, the CDR3 is TGTGCCAGCAGCTTAGGGCGGGGAAGGGCGGACGAGCAGTACTTC.

The chain employs TRBV7-9 and TRBJ1-5; tentatively, D is TRBD1 (6 bases). V was trimmed by 6 bases and J by 11 bases, leaving 23 bases between them. Germline values: CDR1 SEHNR, CDR2 FQNEAQ (reference sequence). This CDR3 spans 15 amino acids. CDR3 region: CASRGRGGMSETQHF. The CDR3 DNA follows: TGTGCCAGCAGGGGTCGAGGGGGAATGTCGGAGACCCAGCATTTT. The variable domain in full, with the rest retrieved from reference TRBV7-9 and TRBJ1-5, is DTGVSQNPRHKITKRGQNVTFRCDPISEHNRLYWYRQTLGQGPEFLTYFQNEAQLEKSRLLSDRFSAERPKGSFSTLEIQRTEQGDSAMYLCASRGRGGMSETQHFGDGTRLSIL.